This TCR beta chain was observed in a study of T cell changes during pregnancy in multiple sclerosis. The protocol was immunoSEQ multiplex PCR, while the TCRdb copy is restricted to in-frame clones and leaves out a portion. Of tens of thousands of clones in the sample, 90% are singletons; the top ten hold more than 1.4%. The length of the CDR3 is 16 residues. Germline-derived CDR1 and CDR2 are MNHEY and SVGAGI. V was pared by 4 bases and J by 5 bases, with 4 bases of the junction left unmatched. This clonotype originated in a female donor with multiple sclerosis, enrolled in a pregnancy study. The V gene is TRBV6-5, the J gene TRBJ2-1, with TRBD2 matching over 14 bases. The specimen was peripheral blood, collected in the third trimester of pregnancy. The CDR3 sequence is CASSSGTSGGHNEQFF. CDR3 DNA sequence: TGTGCCAGCAGTTCAGGGACTAGCGGGGGACACAATGAGCAGTTCTTC.